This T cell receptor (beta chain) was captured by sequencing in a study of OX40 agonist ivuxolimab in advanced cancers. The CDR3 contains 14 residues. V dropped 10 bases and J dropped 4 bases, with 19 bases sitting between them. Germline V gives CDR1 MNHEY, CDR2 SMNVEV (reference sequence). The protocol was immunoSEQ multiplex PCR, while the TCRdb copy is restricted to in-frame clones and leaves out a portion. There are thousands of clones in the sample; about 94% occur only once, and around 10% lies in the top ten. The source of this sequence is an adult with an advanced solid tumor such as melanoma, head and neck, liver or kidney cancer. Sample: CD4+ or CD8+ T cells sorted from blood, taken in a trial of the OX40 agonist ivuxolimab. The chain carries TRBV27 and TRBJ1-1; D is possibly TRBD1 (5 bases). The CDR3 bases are TGTGCCACCCAACCGGGACGTAGGAGCACTGAAGCTTTCTTT. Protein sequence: CATQPGRRSTEAFF.